This TCR beta chain was recovered during a study of T cell responses to AZD1222 COVID-19 vaccine. Study information: Samples with a second dose at about 4 or about 12 weeks were pooled together.

Note on this clone: As yet, its antigen is unknown.

Produced via immunoSEQ multiplex PCR; TCRdb's table is partial and in-frame only. The sample has about 160,000 clones; roughly 86% are singletons. The V end was cut by 3 bases, the J end by 5 bases, with 16 bases between. Germline assignment: CDR1 SQVTM and CDR2 ANQGSEA. This CDR3 comprises 14 residues. Regarding the study as a whole: Donors in the cohort were predominantly white British and more often female, and clonal diversity was possibly underestimated. The study identified only five to seven AZD1222 recipients as seropositive at baseline.

Source: peripheral blood, taken on day 0 of AZD1222 vaccination. The receptor was derived from an adult in good health. The chain links TRBV29-1 to TRBJ2-5; no reliable D call. The CDR3 loop reads CSVEGAEIGETQYF. The CDR3, as DNA: TGCAGCGTTGAGGGCGCCGAAATCGGGGAGACCCAGTACTTC.